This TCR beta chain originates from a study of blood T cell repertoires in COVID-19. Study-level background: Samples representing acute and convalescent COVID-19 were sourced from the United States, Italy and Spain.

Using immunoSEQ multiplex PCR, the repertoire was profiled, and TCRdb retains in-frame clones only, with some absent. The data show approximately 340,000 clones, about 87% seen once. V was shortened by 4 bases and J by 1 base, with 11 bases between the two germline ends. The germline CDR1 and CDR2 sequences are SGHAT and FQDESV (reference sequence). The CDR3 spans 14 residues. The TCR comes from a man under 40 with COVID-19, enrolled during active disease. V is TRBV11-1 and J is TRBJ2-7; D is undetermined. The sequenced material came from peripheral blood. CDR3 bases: TGTGCCAGCAGCTCGCACAGTGAATCCTACGAGCAGTACTTC. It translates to CASSSHSESYEQYF.